These 24 T cell receptor beta chains share one sample of origin, sequenced in a study of T cells expressing NK-cell markers. With the 5' RACE reads reprocessed, TCRdb shows one record per CDR3 protein and no DNA. Recorded for this sample: about 550,000 distinct CDR3 sequences. Sequenced material: blood T cells: a sorted CD56 or NKG2C T cell subset, CD4+ or CD8+ T cells, or bulk PBMC T cells (not recorded which). The receptors shown here come from a man between 18 and 29 years old in good health.

The chain carries TRBV12-3 or TRBV12-4 and TRBJ2-3; the D gene TCRdb calls, TRBD1, cannot be checked with no DNA. The length of the CDR3 is 13 residues. The CDR3: CASSGGAGDTQYF.

The chain couples TRBV7-2 to TRBJ2-7; TCRdb designates TRBD2, a call that cannot be tested without DNA. The CDR3 is 13 amino acids. Germline lookup yields CDR1 SGHTA and CDR2 FQGNSA. The CDR3 reads CASSLAGLPEQYF.

The chain recombines TRBV2 with TRBJ2-1; there is no DNA to check the TCRdb D call of TRBD2. Germline loops: CDR1 SNHLY, CDR2 FYNNEI. The CDR3 contains 15 residues. Here the CDR3 reads CASPQEAGVGNEQFF. The full variable domain, in which reference TRBV2 and TRBJ2-1 provide the parts outside the CDR3, is EPEVTQTPSHQVTQMGQEVILRCVPISNHLYFYWYRQILGQKVEFLVSFYNNEISEKSEIFDDQFSVERPDGSNFTLKIRSTKLEDSAMYFCASPQEAGVGNEQFFGPGTRLTVL.

The V gene is TRBV11-2, the J gene TRBJ2-3; TCRdb's D call, TRBD2, is unchecked because there is no DNA. The CDR3 loop spans 16 amino acids. Per the germline V gene, CDR1 is SGHAT and CDR2 is FQNNGV. CDR3 sequence reads: CASSLRPSGSTDTQYF.

This sequence joins TRBV18 and TRBJ2-7; with no DNA, the TCRdb D assignment of TRBD2 cannot be verified. The CDR3 extends over 15 amino acids. Germline V lookup: CDR1 KGHSH, CDR2 LQKENI. The CDR3 sequence: CASSPQISLAGEQYF.

The chain combines TRBV7-9 with TRBJ2-7; TCRdb names TRBD2, which stays unverified in the absence of DNA. The CDR3 totals 14 residues. CDR1 is SEHNR, CDR2 FQNEAQ, per germline (reference sequence). The CDR3 sequence is CASRSIAGDREQYF. Full variable domain (remainder filled in from reference TRBV7-9 and TRBJ2-7): DTGVSQNPRHKITKRGQNVTFRCDPISEHNRLYWYRQTLGQGPEFLTYFQNEAQLEKSRLLSDRFSAERPKGSFSTLEIQRTEQGDSAMYLCASRSIAGDREQYFGPGTRLTVT.

The rearrangement uses TRBV5-1 and TRBJ2-7; TCRdb picks TRBD2, but there is no DNA to check that call. Germline CDR1 is SGHRS and CDR2 is YFSETQ. The CDR3 is 15 amino acids. CDR3 residues: CASSLGLAVSYEQYF.

This chain links TRBV11-3 with TRBJ2-5; TCRdb reports TRBD1, a call that lacks DNA to check it against. Per germline, CDR1 SGHNT and CDR2 YENEEA. This CDR3 spans 15 amino acids. The CDR3 is CASSSEQRRGETQYF.

This sequence joins TRBV5-1 and TRBJ2-3; TCRdb picks TRBD2, but there is no DNA to check that call. The CDR3 has 19 amino acids. Germline V gene data show CDR1 as SGHRS and CDR2 as YFSETQ. CDR3 loop: CASSLVGSGLAGSADTQYF.

The rearrangement uses TRBV10-3 and TRBJ2-3; the D call from TCRdb, TRBD1, cannot be confirmed without DNA. CDR1 ENHRY and CDR2 SYGVKD come from the germline V gene. The CDR3 is 15 amino acids. CDR3: CAISEIGQLVDTQYF.

The rearrangement joins TRBV20-1 to TRBJ2-1; TCRdb proposes TRBD2, but this gene call is untestable without DNA. CDR1 is DFQATT and CDR2 is SNEGSKA in the germline V gene (reference sequence). The CDR3 extends over 14 amino acids. CDR3 sequence: CSARTSGSLIRQFF.

The rearrangement joins TRBV6-2 or TRBV6-3 to TRBJ2-7. Germline V gene data show CDR1 as MNHEY and CDR2 as SVGEGT. CDR3 length equals 11 residues. CDR3 region: CASANSYEQYF.

The chain joins TRBV29-1 to TRBJ1-1. Germline V gene data show CDR1 as SQVTM and CDR2 as ANQGSEA. CDR3 length equals 16 residues. CDR3 protein: CSVEVLGIIMNTEAFF.

This CDR3 is CASSPLVAGGRETQYF. The V and J genes are TRBV7-2 and TRBJ2-5; TCRdb's assignment of TRBD2 cannot be checked, as there is no DNA. CDR1 is SGHTA and CDR2 is FQGNSA in the germline V gene. The CDR3 has 16 amino acids.

CDR3 protein: CASSDGLVPDTQYF. The V call is TRBV4-1, the J call TRBJ2-3; the TRBD2 assignment by TCRdb is unverifiable without DNA. The CDR3 is made up of 14 amino acids. Germline values: CDR1 MGHRA, CDR2 YSYEKL.

V gene TRBV5-1 combines with J gene TRBJ2-7; TCRdb selects TRBD1, and the lack of DNA leaves this call unchecked. The CDR3 runs 13 residues. Germline-derived CDR1 and CDR2 are SGHRS and YFSETQ. CDR3 protein: CASSSLDRAEQYF.

The CDR3 protein is CASSIPGAGQYF. This chain links TRBV19 with TRBJ2-3; absent DNA, TCRdb's TRBD1 call cannot be checked. There are 12 residues in the CDR3. Germline V lookup: CDR1 LNHDA, CDR2 SQIVND (reference sequence).

The genes are TRBV6-2 or TRBV6-3 and TRBJ2-5; the D call from TCRdb, TRBD2, cannot be confirmed without DNA. The CDR3 extends over 19 amino acids. The V gene's germline CDR1 is MNHEY and CDR2 SVGEGT. CDR3 residues: CASSYSAGLAGGSLETQYF.

The CDR3 region is CSARSTSVLDTQYF. This chain uses TRBV20-1 with TRBJ2-3; TCRdb calls TRBD2, which cannot be checked without DNA. CDR1 DFQATT and CDR2 SNEGSKA come from the germline V gene (reference sequence). The CDR3 sequence is 14 residues long.

The V and J genes are TRBV5-5 and TRBJ1-3; the TCRdb call, TRBD1, lacks DNA for checking. The germline V gene has CDR1 SGHKS and CDR2 YYEKEE (reference sequence). This CDR3 is built from 15 residues. The CDR3 loop reads CASSLQGANGNTIYF.

The chain employs TRBV20-1 and TRBJ2-3; TCRdb returns TRBD1, unconfirmable since there is no DNA. Germline V gene sequence: CDR1 DFQATT, CDR2 SNEGSKA (reference sequence). The CDR3 has 14 amino acids. The CDR3 reads CSAKTGVFEDTQYF.

This sequence joins TRBV20-1 and TRBJ2-1; TCRdb proposes TRBD1, but this gene call is untestable without DNA. The CDR3 covers 14 residues. Germline V CDR1 and CDR2: DFQATT, SNEGSKA (reference sequence). The CDR3 reads CSAPGQGAYNEQFF.

This sequence joins TRBV19 and TRBJ2-1; TCRdb indicates TRBD2, and absent DNA this call remains unverified. This CDR3 has 15 amino acids. Germline V gene data show CDR1 as LNHDA and CDR2 as SQIVND (reference sequence). CDR3 loop: CASSMTGRRSNEQFF.

The V gene is TRBV6-1, the J gene TRBJ1-4. The CDR3 extends over 15 amino acids. Germline CDR1 reads MNHNS; CDR2 reads SASEGT. CDR3 sequence reads: CASSPQVATNEKLFF.